This T cell receptor (beta chain) was retrieved from a study of blood T cells in healthy people across ages. Notes on the study in general: Estimates drawn from one million T cells were deemed to understate diversity.

This clonotype appeared a few times. Its antigen is undetermined. The germline gives CDR1 MGHDK, CDR2 SYGVNS. Trimming removed 6 bases from V and 12 bases from J; junction bases left unmatched: 8. The CDR3 is 12 residues long. Sample-barcoded 5' priming and a J-beta primer mix drove a second PCR of roughly 6 to 12 cycles. MiXCR, run by TCRdb on the 5' RACE reads, gives a single entry per CDR3 protein. Of 800,000 to 1,300,000 distinct CDR3 sequences listed, almost 25% are singletons. These data are also associated with another study on T cells of mothers and their children. Per that study: Nine systemically healthy Caucasian donors: three mothers, six children. The authors used all extracted RNA for cDNA synthesis, at about 1.6 ug per 15 ul.

Source material: blood. The rearrangement links TRBV25-1 to TRBJ2-4; TRBD1 matches at 7 bases. The origin of this receptor is a girl aged 2-10 years in good health. The CDR3 spells CASSPGDSYQYF. CDR3 DNA: TGTGCCAGCAGCCCAGGGGACAGCTATCAGTACTTC.